The sequence of this T cell receptor beta chain was determined in a study of human T cells and chemical hapten exposure. Study conclusions and caveats: The number of TCRs above 1 in 1000 frequency did not change after DPC sensitization.

Looked up from germline, CDR1 is MNHEY and CDR2 is SVGAGI. V dropped 4 bases and J dropped 7 bases, with 17 bases sitting between them. The CDR3 runs to 14 residues. As for time point: patch test 3, about 24 weeks after DPC sensitization. As to treatment: therapeutic diphenylcyclopropenone sensitization with weekly scalp DPC. MiXCR, applied by TCRdb to the RACE reads, yields one record per CDR3 protein. The data contain under 130,000 distinct CDR3 sequences, under 40% of them singletons. This clonotype was seen a handful of times. Antigen: not known. Sequenced material: whole blood, taken in connection with sensitization to the hapten diphenylcyclopropenone (DPC). This chain joins TRBV6-5 and TRBJ2-7; D call uncertain. The clonotype was recovered from a middle-aged man with alopecia areata. Some clones in this sample may be carry-over from other donors' samples. For the CDR3, the DNA is TGTGCCAGCAGTTGGAATTCAAACTCTAGGGAGCAGTACTTC. It encodes CASSWNSNSREQYF.